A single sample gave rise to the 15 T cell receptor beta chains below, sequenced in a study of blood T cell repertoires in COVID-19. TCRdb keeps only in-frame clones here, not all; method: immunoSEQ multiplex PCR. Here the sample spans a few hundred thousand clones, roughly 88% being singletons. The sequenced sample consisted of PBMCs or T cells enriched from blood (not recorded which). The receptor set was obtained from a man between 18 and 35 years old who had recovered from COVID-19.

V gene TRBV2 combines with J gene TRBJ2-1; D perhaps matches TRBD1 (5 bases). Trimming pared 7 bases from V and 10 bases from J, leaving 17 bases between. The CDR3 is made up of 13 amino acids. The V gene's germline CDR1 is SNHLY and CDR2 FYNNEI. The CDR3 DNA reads TGTGCCAGCACGGTAGAAGGGGCCACGGAGCAGTTCTTC. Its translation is CASTVEGATEQFF.

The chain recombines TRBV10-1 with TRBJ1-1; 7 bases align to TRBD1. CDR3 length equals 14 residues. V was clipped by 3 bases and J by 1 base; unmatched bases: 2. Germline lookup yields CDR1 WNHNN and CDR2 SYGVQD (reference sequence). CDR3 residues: CASSETGANTEAFF. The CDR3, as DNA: TGCGCCAGCAGTGAAACAGGGGCGAACACTGAAGCTTTCTTT.

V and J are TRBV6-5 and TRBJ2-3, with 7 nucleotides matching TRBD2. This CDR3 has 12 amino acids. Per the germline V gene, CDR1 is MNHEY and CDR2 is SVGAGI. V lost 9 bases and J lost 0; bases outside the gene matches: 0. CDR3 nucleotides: TGTGCCAGTAGCGGGAGCACAGATACGCAGTATTTT. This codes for CASSGSTDTQYF.

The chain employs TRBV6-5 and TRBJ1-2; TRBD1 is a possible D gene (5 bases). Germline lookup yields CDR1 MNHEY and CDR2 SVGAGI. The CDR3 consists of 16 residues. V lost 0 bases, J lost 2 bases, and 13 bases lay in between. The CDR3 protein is CASSYSPMDTNYGYTF. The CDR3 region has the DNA TGTGCCAGCAGTTACTCGCCTATGGACACCAACTATGGCTACACCTTC.

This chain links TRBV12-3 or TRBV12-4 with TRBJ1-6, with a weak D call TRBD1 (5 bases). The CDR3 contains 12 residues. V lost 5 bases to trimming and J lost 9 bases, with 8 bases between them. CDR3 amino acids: CASSIQGSPLHF. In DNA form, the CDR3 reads TGTGCCAGCAGTATCCAGGGTTCACCCCTCCACTTT.

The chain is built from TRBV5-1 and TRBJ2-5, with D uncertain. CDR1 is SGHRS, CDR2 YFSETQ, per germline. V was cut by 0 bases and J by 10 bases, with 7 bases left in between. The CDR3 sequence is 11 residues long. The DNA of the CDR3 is TGCGCCAGCAGCTTGGAACGCGACCAGTACTTC. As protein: CASSLERDQYF.

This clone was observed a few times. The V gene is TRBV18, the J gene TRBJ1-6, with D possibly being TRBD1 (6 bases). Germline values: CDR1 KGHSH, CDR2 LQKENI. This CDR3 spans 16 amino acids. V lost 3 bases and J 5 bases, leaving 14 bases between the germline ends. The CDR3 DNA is TGTGCCAGCTCACCTTTCGGACAGATTAATAATTCACCCCTCCACTTT. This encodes CASSPFGQINNSPLHF.

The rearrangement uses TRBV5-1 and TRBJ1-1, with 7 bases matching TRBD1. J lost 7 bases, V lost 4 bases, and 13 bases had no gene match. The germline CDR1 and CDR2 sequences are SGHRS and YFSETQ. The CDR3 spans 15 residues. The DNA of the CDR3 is TGCGCCAGCAGCACCCAGGGACAGAGGGTCAGTGAAGCTTTCTTT. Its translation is CASSTQGQRVSEAFF.

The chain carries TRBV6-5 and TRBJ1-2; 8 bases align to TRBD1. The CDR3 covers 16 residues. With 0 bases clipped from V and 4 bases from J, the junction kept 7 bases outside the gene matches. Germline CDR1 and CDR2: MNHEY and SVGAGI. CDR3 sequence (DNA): TGTGCCAGCAGTTACTCGAAGGACAGGGATCCCTATGGCTACACCTTC. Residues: CASSYSKDRDPYGYTF.

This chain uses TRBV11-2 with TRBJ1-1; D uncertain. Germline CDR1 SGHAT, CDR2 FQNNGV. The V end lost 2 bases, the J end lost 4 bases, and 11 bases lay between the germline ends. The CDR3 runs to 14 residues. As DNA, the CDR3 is TGTGCCAGCAGCTTATCTCAGGTGGGCACTGAAGCTTTCTTT. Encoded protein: CASSLSQVGTEAFF.

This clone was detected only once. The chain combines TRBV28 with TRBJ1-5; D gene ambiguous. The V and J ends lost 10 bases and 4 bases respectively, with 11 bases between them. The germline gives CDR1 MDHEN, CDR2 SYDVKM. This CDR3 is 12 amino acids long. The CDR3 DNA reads TGTGCCACTGAGACGGGTAATCAGCCCCAGCATTTT. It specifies CATETGNQPQHF.

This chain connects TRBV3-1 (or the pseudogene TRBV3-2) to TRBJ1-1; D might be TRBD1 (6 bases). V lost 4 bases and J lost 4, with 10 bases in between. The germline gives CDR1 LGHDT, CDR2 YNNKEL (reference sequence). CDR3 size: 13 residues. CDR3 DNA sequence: TGTGCCAGCAGCCCCGGGACAATCACTGAAGCTTTCTTT. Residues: CASSPGTITEAFF.

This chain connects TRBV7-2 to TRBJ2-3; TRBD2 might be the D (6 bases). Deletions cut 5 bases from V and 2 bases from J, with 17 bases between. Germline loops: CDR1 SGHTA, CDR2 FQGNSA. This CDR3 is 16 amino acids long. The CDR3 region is CASSDQIRDFTDTQYF. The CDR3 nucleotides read TGTGCCAGCAGCGATCAGATCCGGGACTTCACAGATACGCAGTATTTT.

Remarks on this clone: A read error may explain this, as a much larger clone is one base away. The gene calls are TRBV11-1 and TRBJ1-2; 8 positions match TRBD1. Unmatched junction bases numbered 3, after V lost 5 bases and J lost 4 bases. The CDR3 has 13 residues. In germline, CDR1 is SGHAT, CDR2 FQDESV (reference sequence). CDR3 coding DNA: TGTGCCAGCAGCCAAACAGGGGGCTATGGCTACACCTTC. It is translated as CASSQTGGYGYTF.

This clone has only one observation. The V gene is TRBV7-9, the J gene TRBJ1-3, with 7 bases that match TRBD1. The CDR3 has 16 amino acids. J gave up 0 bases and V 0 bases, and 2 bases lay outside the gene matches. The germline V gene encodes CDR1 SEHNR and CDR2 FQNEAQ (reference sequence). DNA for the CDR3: TGTGCCAGCAGCTTAGCCGACAGGGTCTCTGGAAACACCATATATTTT. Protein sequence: CASSLADRVSGNTIYF.